A single sample is the source of the 28 T cell receptor beta chains below, sequenced in a study of T cells after yellow fever vaccination. TCRdb re-called the 5' RACE reads with MiXCR, one entry per CDR3 protein. This sample has about 310,000 distinct CDR3 sequences, with around 3.6% found just once. Specimen: PBMCs, collected on the day of the yellow fever booster vaccination. Receptors originate from a man younger than 35 who received the YFV17D yellow fever vaccine.

V gene TRBV7-2 combines with J gene TRBJ1-1, with unresolved D. The germline V gene encodes CDR1 SGHTA and CDR2 FQGNSA. Trimming cost V 0 bases and J 4 bases, with 6 bases left between them. CDR3 length: 13 residues. CDR3 bases: TGTGCCAGCAGCTTAGCCCGGGGCACTGAAGCTTTCTTT. It encodes CASSLARGTEAFF.

This clonotype was counted only a few times. The chain couples TRBV12-3 or TRBV12-4 to TRBJ2-2, with 7 bases that match TRBD1. The length of the CDR3 is 17 residues. Trimming at V came to 6 bases and at J to 3 bases, leaving 13 bases not matched to a gene. The DNA of the CDR3 is TGTGCCAGCAGACTACGGACAGGACCGTTGGACACCGGGGAGCTGTTTTTT. Translated: CASRLRTGPLDTGELFF.

A few counts support this clonotype. This chain joins TRBV19 and TRBJ2-7; D unresolved. The length of the CDR3 is 12 residues. Trimming removed 5 bases at V and 6 bases at J, with 11 bases between. Germline CDR1 and CDR2: LNHDA and SQIVND (reference sequence). The CDR3 nucleotides are TGTGCCAGTAGTGCCTCGGGTTTCGAGCAGTACTTC. It translates to CASSASGFEQYF.

This clonotype has a count of ten or more. The rearrangement links TRBV7-2 to TRBJ2-1; 9 bases are a match to TRBD1. The CDR3 is made up of 14 amino acids. Trimming at V came to 3 bases and at J to 7 bases, leaving 4 bases not matched to a gene. Germline V gene lookup returns CDR1 SGHTA and CDR2 FQGNSA. The CDR3 bases are TGTGCCAGCAGCTTGGGGACAGGGCGGAATGAGCAGTTCTTC. Its translation: CASSLGTGRNEQFF.

The chain has TRBV21-1 and TRBJ1-2; the table's TRBD1 call for D was not verified on the DNA. TRBV21-1 is annotated as a pseudogene. This CDR3 is 15 amino acids long. The CDR3 DNA reads TGTGCCAGCAGCATCCGGGACAGGGGGCTCTATGGCTACACCTTC. Amino acids: CASSIRDRGLYGYTF.

Only a few counts were recorded for this clonotype. V usage is TRBV5-8 and J usage is TRBJ2-5; 8 positions match TRBD2. The V and J ends lost 0 bases and 1 base, in that order; junction bases with no gene match: 8. The CDR3 has 17 residues. Germline V lookup: CDR1 SGHTS, CDR2 YDEGEE. The DNA for the CDR3 is TGTGCCAGCAGCTTGGGAGACGGGACTAGGGGCCAAGAGACCCAGTACTTC. Protein sequence: CASSLGDGTRGQETQYF.

This clonotype occurred many times. The chain couples TRBV18 to TRBJ2-1; D gene ambiguous. V lost 3 bases and J 0 bases, leaving 9 bases between the germline ends. CDR3 size: 15 residues. The germline gives CDR1 KGHSH, CDR2 LQKENI. The CDR3 sequence: CASSPAVRSYNEQFF. The CDR3 DNA sequence: TGTGCCAGCTCACCCGCAGTCCGCTCCTACAATGAGCAGTTCTTC.

This clonotype was observed a few times. This chain uses TRBV5-1 with TRBJ2-1; D remains ambiguous. The length of the CDR3 is 15 residues. Germline V gene sequence: CDR1 SGHRS, CDR2 YFSETQ. V dropped 0 bases and J dropped 0 bases, with 7 bases sitting between them. CDR3 residues: CASSLVPNSYNEQFF. For the CDR3, the DNA is TGCGCCAGCAGCTTGGTTCCTAACTCCTACAATGAGCAGTTCTTC. The full variable domain, in which reference TRBV5-1 and TRBJ2-1 provide the parts outside the CDR3, is KAGVTQTPRYLIKTRGQQVTLSCSPISGHRSVSWYQQTPGQGLQFLFEYFSETQRNKGNFPGRFSGRQFSNSRSEMNVSTLELGDSALYLCASSLVPNSYNEQFFGPGTRLTVL.

This clonotype was seen only a few times. This rearrangement joins TRBV7-2 to TRBJ2-2, with 11 bases identical to TRBD1. V trimming: 3 bases; J trimming: 3 bases; junction bases outside the gene matches: 6. CDR1 is SGHTA, CDR2 FQGNSA, per germline. The CDR3 runs 17 residues. The CDR3 sequence is CASSFPGQGADTGELFF. The DNA of the CDR3 is TGTGCCAGCAGCTTTCCTGGACAGGGGGCGGACACCGGGGAGCTGTTTTTT.

This clonotype was counted only a few times. V gene TRBV6-4 combines with J gene TRBJ1-1; D not certain. The CDR3 contains 15 residues. The V gene's germline CDR1 is MRHNA and CDR2 SNTAGT. V was shortened by 6 bases and J by 8 bases, with 22 bases between the two germline ends. The CDR3 coding sequence is TGTGCCAGCAGGACGGGCACAGTGAGTCTTAGGGAAGCTTTCTTT. This translates into CASRTGTVSLREAFF.

Only a few counts were recorded for this clonotype. V and J are TRBV7-2 and TRBJ1-5, with D possibly matching TRBD1 (5 bases). V lost 5 bases to trimming and J lost 3 bases, with 14 bases between them. The CDR3 is 15 residues long. Germline V gene lookup returns CDR1 SGHTA and CDR2 FQGNSA. The CDR3 sequence: CASSVYRSTNQPQHF. The CDR3 nucleotides read TGTGCCAGCAGCGTGTACAGGAGCACCAATCAGCCCCAGCATTTT.

This clonotype was found a few times. This chain uses TRBV6-2 or TRBV6-3 with TRBJ1-2; 10 nucleotides align to TRBD1. Germline V gene data show CDR1 as MNHEY and CDR2 as SVGEGT. V gave up 0 bases and J gave up 8 bases; unmatched junction bases: 15. This CDR3 is 18 amino acids long. This chain's CDR3 is CASSYSPGQGMASHGYTF. In DNA, the CDR3 is TGTGCCAGCAGTTACTCCCCGGGACAGGGGATGGCTTCACACGGCTACACCTTC.

There are many counts of this clonotype. This chain uses TRBV12-3 or TRBV12-4 with TRBJ1-3; D remains unclear. There are 13 residues in the CDR3. Trimming took off 6 bases at V and 9 bases at J, with 15 bases between the two ends. Here the CDR3 DNA reads TGTGCCAGCAGAGGCAGCCCGGGCGGCACCATATATTTT. Translation: CASRGSPGGTIYF.

This clonotype was picked up many times. This chain connects TRBV20-1 to TRBJ2-3, with D unclear. The CDR3 is 12 amino acids. V lost 5 bases and J 9 bases, leaving 15 bases between the germline ends. CDR1 DFQATT and CDR2 SNEGSKA come from the germline V gene (reference sequence). The CDR3 spells CSAGPPSGTQYF. The CDR3 bases are TGCAGTGCTGGGCCTCCCTCGGGCACGCAGTATTTT.

The rearrangement uses TRBV5-1 and TRBJ1-4, with no clear D. The V end lost 4 bases, the J end lost 8 bases, and 15 bases lay between the germline ends. The CDR3 is 14 amino acids. Germline V gene sequence: CDR1 SGHRS, CDR2 YFSETQ. The CDR3 bases are TGCGCCAGCAGCCGGAGGCGCCCCGAGGAAAAACTGTTTTTT. This gives the protein CASSRRRPEEKLFF.

In its sample, this clonotype was seen a few times. The V gene is TRBV11-2, the J gene TRBJ2-1; tentatively, D is TRBD1 (5 bases). CDR1 is SGHAT, CDR2 FQNNGV, per germline. Trimming stripped 1 base from V and 2 bases from J, with 12 bases between. This CDR3 is built from 16 residues. The CDR3 coding sequence is TGTGCCAGCAGCTTAGGGCGACAGACTGCCTACAATGAGCAGTTCTTC. Translation: CASSLGRQTAYNEQFF.

The chain joins TRBV5-5 to TRBJ2-1; D may be TRBD2 (6 bases). In germline, CDR1 is SGHKS, CDR2 YYEKEE (reference sequence). The CDR3 consists of 15 residues. Trimming took off 4 bases at V and 4 bases at J, with 15 bases between the two ends. The CDR3 nucleotides read TGTGCCAGCAGCGGGGGACGGGGGAGATACAATGAGCAGTTCTTC. Amino acids: CASSGGRGRYNEQFF.

The chain uses TRBV18 and TRBJ2-1; the match to TRBD2 covers 7 bases. The junction had 5 bases not matched to a gene; V was cut back by 5 bases and J by 4 bases. Germline CDR1 reads KGHSH; CDR2 reads LQKENI. The CDR3 is made up of 14 amino acids. In nucleotides, the CDR3 is TGTGCCAGCTCAACTATACTAGCGTACAATGAGCAGTTCTTC. Amino acid sequence: CASSTILAYNEQFF. Using reference TRBV18 and TRBJ2-1 for the parts outside the CDR3, the full variable domain is NAGVMQNPRHLVRRRGQEARLRCSPMKGHSHVYWYRQLPEEGLKFMVYLQKENIIDESGMPKERFSAEFPKEGPSILRIQQVVRGDSAAYFCASSTILAYNEQFFGPGTRLTVL.

The V gene is TRBV5-1, the J gene TRBJ2-2; a possible D gene is TRBD1 (5 bases). V was shortened by 4 bases and J by 1 base, with 14 bases between the two germline ends. Germline CDR1 and CDR2: SGHRS and YFSETQ. The CDR3 has 16 amino acids. CDR3 coding DNA: TGCGCCAGCAGCGATGAACCCCAGGGGAACACCGGGGAGCTGTTTTTT. Protein product: CASSDEPQGNTGELFF.

This chain joins TRBV15 and TRBJ2-1; 9 bases agree with TRBD1. V gave up 1 base and J gave up 2 bases; unmatched junction bases: 6. Germline loops: CDR1 LNHNV, CDR2 YYDKDF (reference sequence). The CDR3 is made up of 17 amino acids. The chain's CDR3 is CATSRAPGQGAYNEQFF. The CDR3 bases are TGTGCCACCAGCAGAGCTCCGGGACAGGGAGCCTACAATGAGCAGTTCTTC.

This clonotype was counted a few times. This chain connects TRBV4-2 to TRBJ1-6; no firm D call. Per germline, CDR1 LGHNA and CDR2 YNFKEQ. CDR3 length: 15 amino acids. Trimming shortened V by 0 bases and J by 7 bases, and 10 bases separated the two germline ends. This chain's CDR3 is CASSQEQSRNSPLHF. CDR3 in DNA: TGTGCCAGCAGCCAAGAACAGAGTAGGAATTCACCCCTCCACTTT.

A few counts support this clonotype. The V call is TRBV11-2, the J call TRBJ2-3; the match to TRBD2 covers 9 bases. Germline V gene sequence: CDR1 SGHAT, CDR2 FQNNGV. The CDR3 totals 14 residues. V lost 7 bases, J lost 6 bases, and 8 bases stayed unmatched. The CDR3 region has the DNA TGTGCCAGCACCTTTAGCGGGGGTGGGGATACGCAGTATTTT. Protein: CASTFSGGGDTQYF.

Ten or more counts support this clonotype. The rearrangement links TRBV29-1 to TRBJ2-2; D may be TRBD2 (6 bases). Germline V gene data show CDR1 as SQVTM and CDR2 as ANQGSEA. CDR3 length: 16 residues. Trimming left V 4 bases short and J 6 bases short, with 21 bases between. CDR3 nucleotides: TGCAGCGTTGTAAAAGTCCAGGGCCCGGGAGCCGGGGAGCTGTTTTTT. As protein: CSVVKVQGPGAGELFF.

In its sample, this clonotype was seen many times. The genes are TRBV4-2 and TRBJ1-5; 7 nucleotides line up with TRBD1. CDR1 LGHNA and CDR2 YNFKEQ come from the germline V gene. After removal of 0 bases from V and 0 bases from J, the junction contained 5 bases not matched to a gene. This CDR3 has 17 residues. In nucleotides, the CDR3 is TGTGCCAGCAGCCAAGAAAGGAACAGGGGTAGCAATCAGCCCCAGCATTTT. Translation gives CASSQERNRGSNQPQHF.

This clonotype was recorded at least ten times. The V and J genes are TRBV6-5 and TRBJ1-1; the D gene is possibly TRBD1 (6 bases). Trimming shortened V by 6 bases and J by 3 bases, and 11 bases separated the two germline ends. Germline V CDR1 and CDR2: MNHEY, SVGAGI. CDR3 length: 13 residues. CDR3 in DNA: TGTGCCAGCAGGCGGGACACTCACACTGAAGCTTTCTTT. Residues: CASRRDTHTEAFF.

This clonotype was found a few times. The chain uses TRBV20-1 and TRBJ2-3; D is unresolved. The length of the CDR3 is 12 residues. Germline lookup yields CDR1 DFQATT and CDR2 SNEGSKA (reference sequence). V lost 3 bases and J lost 4, with 8 bases in between. CDR3 bases: TGCAGTGCTAGCCCCGAGGCAGATACGCAGTATTTT. Translation: CSASPEADTQYF.

At least ten counts were recorded for this clonotype. The chain is built from TRBV27 and TRBJ1-1; tentative D call: TRBD1 (5 bases). In germline, CDR1 is MNHEY, CDR2 SMNVEV (reference sequence). This CDR3 region has 14 residues. V lost 7 bases to trimming and J lost 7 bases, with 19 bases between them. In DNA, the CDR3 is TGTGCCAGCACCCTCGGACCAGGGAGGCATGAAGCTTTCTTT. Protein product: CASTLGPGRHEAFF.

This clonotype was counted ten times or more. The chain has TRBV4-1 and TRBJ1-2; D uncertain. Germline lookup yields CDR1 MGHRA and CDR2 YSYEKL. V dropped 1 base and J dropped 7 bases, with 4 bases sitting between them. CDR3 length: 11 amino acids. The CDR3 here is CASSQVGGYTF. DNA for the CDR3: TGCGCCAGCAGCCAAGTAGGTGGCTACACCTTC.